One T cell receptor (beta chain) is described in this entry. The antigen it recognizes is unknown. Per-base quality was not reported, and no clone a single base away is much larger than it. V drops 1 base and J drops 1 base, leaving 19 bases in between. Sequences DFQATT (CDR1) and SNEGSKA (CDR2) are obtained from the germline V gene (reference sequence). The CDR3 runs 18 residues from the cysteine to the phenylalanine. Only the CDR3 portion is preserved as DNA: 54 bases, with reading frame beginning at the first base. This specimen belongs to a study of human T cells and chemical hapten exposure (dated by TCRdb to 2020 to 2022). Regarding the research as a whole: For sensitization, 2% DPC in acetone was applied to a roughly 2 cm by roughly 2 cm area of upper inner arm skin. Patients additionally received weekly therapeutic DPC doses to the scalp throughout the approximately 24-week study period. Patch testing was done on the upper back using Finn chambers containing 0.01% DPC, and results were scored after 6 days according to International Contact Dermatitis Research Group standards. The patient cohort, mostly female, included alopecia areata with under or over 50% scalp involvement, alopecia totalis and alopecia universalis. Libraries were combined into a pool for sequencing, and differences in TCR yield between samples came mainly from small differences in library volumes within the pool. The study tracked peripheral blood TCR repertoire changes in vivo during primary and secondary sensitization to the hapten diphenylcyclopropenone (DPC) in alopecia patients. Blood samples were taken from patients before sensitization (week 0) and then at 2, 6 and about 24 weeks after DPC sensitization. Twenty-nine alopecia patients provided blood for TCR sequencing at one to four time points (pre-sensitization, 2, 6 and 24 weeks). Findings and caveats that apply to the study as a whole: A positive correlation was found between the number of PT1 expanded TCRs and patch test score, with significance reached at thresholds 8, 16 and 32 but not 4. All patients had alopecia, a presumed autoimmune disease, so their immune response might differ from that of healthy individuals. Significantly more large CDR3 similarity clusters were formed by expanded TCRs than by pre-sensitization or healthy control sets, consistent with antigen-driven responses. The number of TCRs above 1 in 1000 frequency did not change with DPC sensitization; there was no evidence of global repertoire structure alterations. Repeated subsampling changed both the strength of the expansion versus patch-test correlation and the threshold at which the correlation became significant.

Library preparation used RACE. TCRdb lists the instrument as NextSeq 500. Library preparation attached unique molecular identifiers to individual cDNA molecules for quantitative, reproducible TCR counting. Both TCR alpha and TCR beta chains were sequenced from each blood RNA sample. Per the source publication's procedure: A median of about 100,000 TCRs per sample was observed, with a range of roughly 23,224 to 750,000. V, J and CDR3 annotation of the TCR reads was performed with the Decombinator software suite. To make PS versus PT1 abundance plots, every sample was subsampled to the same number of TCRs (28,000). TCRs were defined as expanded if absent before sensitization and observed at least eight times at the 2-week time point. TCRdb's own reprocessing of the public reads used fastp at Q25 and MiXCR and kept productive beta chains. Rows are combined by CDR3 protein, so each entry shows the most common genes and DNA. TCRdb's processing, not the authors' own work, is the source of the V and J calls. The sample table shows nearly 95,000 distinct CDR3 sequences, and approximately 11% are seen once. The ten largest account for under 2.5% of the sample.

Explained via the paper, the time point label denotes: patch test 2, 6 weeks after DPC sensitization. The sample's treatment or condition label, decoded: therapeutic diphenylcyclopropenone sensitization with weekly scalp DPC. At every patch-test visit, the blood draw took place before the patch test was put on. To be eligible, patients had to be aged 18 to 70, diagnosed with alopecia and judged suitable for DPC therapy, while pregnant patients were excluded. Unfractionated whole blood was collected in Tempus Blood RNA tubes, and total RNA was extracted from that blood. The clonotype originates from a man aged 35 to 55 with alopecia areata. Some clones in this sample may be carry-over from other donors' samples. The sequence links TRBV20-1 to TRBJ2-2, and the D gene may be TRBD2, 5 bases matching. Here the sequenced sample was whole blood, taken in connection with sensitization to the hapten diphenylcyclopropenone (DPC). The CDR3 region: CSARALEDWIMNTGELFF. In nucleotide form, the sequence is TGCAGTGCTAGAGCCCTGGAGGACTGGATAATGAACACCGGGGAGCTGTTTTTT.